A single sample gave rise to the 29 T cell receptor beta chains below, sequenced in a study of cytomegalovirus exposure and HLA in healthy donors. The PCR used 60 Vbeta and 13 Jbeta primers. Generated by immunoSEQ multiplex PCR, the TCRdb table keeps only in-frame clones and is missing some. The sample lists around 100,000 clones, 65% to 75% occurring once. Material: PBMCs. Receptors originate from a young woman in good health and CMV-seropositive.

The V gene is TRBV7-6, the J gene TRBJ1-2; a weak D match, TRBD1 (6 bases). V dropped 5 bases and J dropped 6 bases, with 10 bases sitting between them. CDR1 SGHVS and CDR2 FNYEAQ come from the germline V gene. The CDR3 spans 12 residues. The DNA of the CDR3 is TGTGCCAGCAGCGCAAACAGGGATGGCTACACCTTC. Its protein is CASSANRDGYTF.

The V gene is TRBV7-9, the J gene TRBJ2-3, with 10 bases identical to TRBD1. CDR1 is SEHNR and CDR2 is FQNEAQ in the germline V gene (reference sequence). The CDR3 runs to 15 residues. The J segment lost 6 bases and the V segment lost 5 bases, leaving 8 bases of the junction unmatched. CDR3 protein: CASSPGTGDMDTQYF. The CDR3 DNA sequence: TGTGCCAGCAGCCCAGGGACAGGGGATATGGATACGCAGTATTTT.

The chain combines TRBV6-1 with TRBJ1-2; 9 bases are shared with TRBD1. The CDR3 is 14 residues long. The germline gives CDR1 MNHNS, CDR2 SASEGT. V shed 2 bases, J shed 8 bases, and the junction held 6 bases outside the gene matches. The CDR3 DNA sequence: TGTGCCAGCAGTGAAAGGGGACAGGGATCCGGCTACACCTTC. It yields the protein CASSERGQGSGYTF.

Only a few counts were recorded for this clone. This chain connects TRBV19 to TRBJ2-3, with D tentatively TRBD2 (6 bases). The V and J ends lost 0 bases and 5 bases respectively, with 15 bases between them. The CDR3 has 16 residues. Germline V CDR1 and CDR2: LNHDA, SQIVND (reference sequence). CDR3 sequence: CASSIDPSGLGDTQYF. In nucleotides, the CDR3 is TGTGCCAGTAGTATAGATCCCAGCGGGTTGGGAGATACGCAGTATTTT.

The J gene is TRBJ2-7, the V gene TRBV4-1, with 9 nucleotides matching TRBD1. Germline-derived CDR1 and CDR2 are MGHRA and YSYEKL. The CDR3 is 14 amino acids. The V segment lost 4 bases and the J segment 2 bases; nucleotides outside the gene matches: 3. In DNA, the CDR3 is TGCGCCAGCAGCCCCCGGGACAGGGCCTACGAGCAGTACTTC. The encoded protein is CASSPRDRAYEQYF.

The chain couples TRBV7-9 to TRBJ1-2; D might be TRBD1 (6 bases). V dropped 5 bases and J dropped 2 bases, with 21 bases sitting between them. Germline assignment: CDR1 SEHNR and CDR2 FQNEAQ (reference sequence). This CDR3 comprises 17 residues. In DNA form, the CDR3 reads TGTGCCAGCAGCCTTGGGGGACAAACGGACCGCAACTATGGCTACACCTTC. Protein product: CASSLGGQTDRNYGYTF.

J is TRBJ2-1 and V is TRBV4-3; 8 bases align to TRBD2. Per the germline V gene, CDR1 is LGHNA and CDR2 is YSLEER. Trimming removed 0 bases from V and 4 bases from J; junction bases left unmatched: 8. CDR3 length: 17 amino acids. CDR3 sequence reads: CASSQDEDGGRYNEQFF. The DNA of the CDR3 is TGCGCCAGCAGCCAAGATGAGGATGGCGGGAGGTACAATGAGCAGTTCTTC.

This chain connects TRBV2 to TRBJ2-7; D gene ambiguous. The CDR3 is 11 residues long. Germline CDR1 SNHLY, CDR2 FYNNEI. Trimming stripped 6 bases from V and 3 bases from J, with 6 bases between. The CDR3: CASRQYYEQYF. The CDR3, as DNA: TGTGCCAGCAGGCAGTACTACGAGCAGTACTTC.

The chain links TRBV7-2 to TRBJ2-7; 8 bases agree with TRBD1. Germline V CDR1 and CDR2: SGHTA, FQGNSA. V shed 5 bases and J 5 bases; nucleotides not matched to a gene: 14. The CDR3 covers 16 residues. This CDR3 reads CASSGQTGGLWDEQYF. The CDR3 DNA sequence: TGTGCCAGCAGCGGGCAAACAGGGGGGTTGTGGGACGAGCAGTACTTC.

This chain uses TRBV6-4 with TRBJ2-3; 7 positions match TRBD2. The CDR3 covers 14 residues. The V segment lost 3 bases and the J segment 4 bases; nucleotides outside the gene matches: 4. Germline values: CDR1 MRHNA, CDR2 SNTAGT. CDR3 residues: CASSEGGSADTQYF. For the CDR3, the DNA is TGTGCCAGCAGTGAAGGCGGGAGCGCAGATACGCAGTATTTT.

The chain joins TRBV27 to TRBJ2-1; TRBD2 agrees at 8 bases. The CDR3 runs to 14 residues. Germline CDR1 MNHEY, CDR2 SMNVEV (reference sequence). V lost 10 bases to trimming and J lost 3 bases; unmatched junction nucleotides: 8. CDR3 nucleotide sequence: TGTGCCACCAGGCGTAGCGGGAACTACAATGAGCAGTTCTTC. Its translation: CATRRSGNYNEQFF.

The chain employs TRBV12-5 and TRBJ1-1, with TRBD1 identical over 7 bases. The CDR3 is 12 amino acids. Per the germline V gene, CDR1 is LGHNT and CDR2 is FRNRAP. The ends lost 5 bases at V and 9 bases at J; junction bases unmatched: 6. The CDR3 DNA reads as TGTGCTAGTGGTACGGGACAGACGAAAGCTTTCTTT. Translating gives CASGTGQTKAFF. Together with reference TRBV12-5 and TRBJ1-1, the CDR3 gives the full variable domain: DARVTQTPRHKVTEMGQEVTMRCQPILGHNTVFWYRQTMMQGLELLAYFRNRAPLDDSGMPKDRFSAEMPDATLATLKIQPSEPRDSAVYFCASGTGQTKAFFGQGTRLTVV.

V usage is TRBV4-1 and J usage is TRBJ2-1, with D tentatively TRBD2 (6 bases). Germline-derived CDR1 and CDR2 are MGHRA and YSYEKL. Trimming shortened V by 3 bases and J by 0 bases, and 15 bases separated the two germline ends. CDR3 length equals 17 residues. The CDR3 reads CASSQSGLRSSYNEQFF. In DNA form, the CDR3 reads TGCGCCAGCAGCCAGTCGGGACTGCGGAGCTCCTACAATGAGCAGTTCTTC.

Notes on this clone: At one end, the junction sequence differs from germline, possibly due to a read error. This sequence joins TRBV7-9 and TRBJ1-1; the D gene is possibly TRBD1 (5 bases). CDR1 SEHNR and CDR2 FQNEAQ come from the germline V gene (reference sequence). The CDR3 has 15 residues. The chain's CDR3 is CSSSLSAGLNLKAFF. DNA for the CDR3: TGTTCCAGCAGCTTATCGGCAGGGCTGAATTTGAAAGCTTTCTTT.

This rearrangement joins TRBV12-5 to TRBJ2-1; D is undetermined. Germline values: CDR1 LGHNT, CDR2 FRNRAP. The V and J ends lost 5 bases and 6 bases respectively, with 5 bases between them. CDR3 size: 11 residues. The CDR3 loop reads CASGLFNEQFF. CDR3 nucleotide sequence: TGTGCTAGTGGTCTGTTCAATGAGCAGTTCTTC.

The V call is TRBV11-1, the J call TRBJ1-2; 7 bases are a match to TRBD1. The V and J ends lost 7 bases and 4 bases, in that order; junction bases with no gene match: 9. CDR1 is SGHAT and CDR2 is FQDESV in the germline V gene (reference sequence). This CDR3 has 14 residues. The CDR3 reads CASTKQDRFYGYTF. The CDR3 DNA reads TGTGCCAGCACCAAACAGGACAGGTTCTATGGCTACACCTTC.

This chain connects TRBV30 to TRBJ2-5; D might be TRBD1 (6 bases). This CDR3 is 14 amino acids long. V was clipped by 1 base and J by 5 bases, with 14 bases between them. Germline V gene lookup returns CDR1 GTSNPN and CDR2 SVGIG (reference sequence). CDR3 protein: CAWSDAQGSETQYF. The CDR3 DNA sequence: TGTGCCTGGAGTGATGCCCAGGGGTCCGAGACCCAGTACTTC.

V usage is TRBV12-5 and J usage is TRBJ1-2, with TRBD1 matching 12 bases. The CDR3 contains 18 residues. Germline CDR1 reads LGHNT; CDR2 reads FRNRAP. V dropped 2 bases and J dropped 1; count of bases not matched to a gene: 8. CDR3 amino acids: CASGLYLGQGAINYGYTF. The CDR3 region has the DNA TGTGCTAGTGGTTTGTATCTGGGACAGGGGGCGATTAACTATGGCTACACCTTC.

This clone was picked up a small number of times. The chain is built from TRBV2 and TRBJ1-6; 10 bases map to TRBD1. This CDR3 comprises 14 residues. The ends lost 4 bases at V and 7 bases at J; junction bases unmatched: 1. CDR1 SNHLY and CDR2 FYNNEI come from the germline V gene. The CDR3 spells CASSGTGGNSPLHF. In nucleotides, the CDR3 is TGTGCCAGCAGTGGGACAGGGGGAAATTCACCCCTCCACTTT.

The chain combines TRBV28 with TRBJ2-7; 13 bases fit TRBD2. The length of the CDR3 is 14 residues. The V gene's germline CDR1 is MDHEN and CDR2 SYDVKM. Trimming took 3 bases from V and 5 from J; bases not matched to a gene: 1. CDR3: CASSFGLAGDEQYF. The CDR3, as DNA: TGTGCCAGCAGTTTTGGACTAGCGGGAGACGAGCAGTACTTC.

The J gene is TRBJ2-7, the V gene TRBV6-1; 9 positions agree with TRBD2. V shed 1 base, J shed 2 bases, and the junction held 3 bases outside the gene matches. The CDR3 is 15 residues long. CDR1 and CDR2 (germline): MNHNS, SASEGT. The CDR3, as DNA: TGTGCCAGCAGTGAAGGGACTAGCGAACCCTACGAGCAGTACTTC. Its protein is CASSEGTSEPYEQYF.

CDR3 sequence (DNA): TGTGCCAGCTCCACGGACAGGTACGAGCAGTACTTC. The encoded protein is CASSTDRYEQYF. The chain has TRBV7-2 and TRBJ2-7; TRBD1 matches at 7 bases. Germline V gene data show CDR1 as SGHTA and CDR2 as FQGNSA. The CDR3 is 12 residues long. The trim removed 8 bases at V and 4 bases at J, leaving 5 bases unmatched.

This rearrangement joins TRBV6-1 to TRBJ2-7; 8 bases line up with TRBD2. Germline V lookup: CDR1 MNHNS, CDR2 SASEGT. J gave up 2 bases and V 8 bases, and 8 bases lay outside the gene matches. The CDR3 contains 14 residues. CDR3 amino acids: CASRGGTLTYEQYF. DNA of the CDR3: TGTGCCAGCCGGGGGGGTACCTTAACCTACGAGCAGTACTTC.

This clone was seen a handful of times. The DNA for the CDR3 is TGTGCCAGCAGTGTAGAACAGACGAACACTGAAGCTTTCTTT. This encodes CASSVEQTNTEAFF. This rearrangement joins TRBV6-1 to TRBJ1-1; D is ambiguous. In germline, CDR1 is MNHNS, CDR2 SASEGT. The CDR3 sequence is 14 residues long. The V end lost 4 bases, the J end lost 1 base, and 10 bases lay between the germline ends.

The chain uses TRBV29-1 and TRBJ1-2, with D unresolved. Trimming left V 3 bases short and J 9 bases short, with 11 bases between. CDR1 and CDR2 from the germline V gene are SQVTM and ANQGSEA. This CDR3 spans 11 amino acids. CDR3 nucleotides: TGCAGCGTTGACAGGTTATCGAGCTACACCTTC. Protein: CSVDRLSSYTF.

The chain uses TRBV28 and TRBJ1-4, with D perhaps TRBD1 (5 bases). Germline values: CDR1 MDHEN, CDR2 SYDVKM. The CDR3 is 14 amino acids. The V gene lost 6 bases and the J gene lost 8 bases, with 16 bases spanning the gap. CDR3 DNA: TGTGCCAGCAGATTCGGAGGGGTCCCAGAAAAACTGTTTTTT. Protein sequence: CASRFGGVPEKLFF.

This chain joins TRBV13 and TRBJ1-3; D remains unclear. Trimming pared 3 bases from V and 0 bases from J, leaving 6 bases between. The CDR3 runs to 14 residues. Germline CDR1 PRHDT, CDR2 FYEKMQ (reference sequence). The CDR3 loop is CASSFSVSGNTIYF. CDR3 in DNA: TGTGCCAGCAGCTTCTCGGTCTCTGGAAACACCATATATTTT.

The chain links TRBV18 to TRBJ2-1; 13 bases match TRBD2. V shed 3 bases and J 10 bases; nucleotides not matched to a gene: 6. Germline CDR1 reads KGHSH; CDR2 reads LQKENI. The length of the CDR3 is 15 residues. The CDR3 loop is CASSPGLAGAGEQFF. CDR3 DNA: TGTGCCAGCTCACCCGGACTAGCGGGAGCTGGGGAGCAGTTCTTC.

The V gene is TRBV30, the J gene TRBJ1-3; D unclear. The germline gives CDR1 GTSNPN, CDR2 SVGIG (reference sequence). The CDR3 spans 12 residues. V lost 0 bases to trimming and J lost 4 bases, with 4 bases between them. The CDR3 loop reads CAWSVSGNTIYF. The CDR3 DNA sequence: TGTGCCTGGAGTGTGTCAGGAAACACCATATATTTT.